The following is a T cell receptor beta chain sequence with its context. Its target is unknown. The data were taken from a study of cytomegalovirus exposure and HLA in healthy donors. The overall study: The study's early data release held about 85 million unique TCRs from HLA-typed donors. Findings and limits, study-wide: An analysis done earlier found most TCR beta V segments productive about 87% or about 30% of the time.

PCR primers comprised 60 Vbeta and 13 Jbeta primers. Generated by immunoSEQ multiplex PCR, the TCRdb table keeps only in-frame clones and is missing some. The sample lists approximately 100,000 clones, roughly three quarters seen once, with around 4% in the top ten. Germline lookup yields CDR1 MNHEY and CDR2 SVGAGI. The CDR3 has 14 amino acids. Trimming removed 0 bases at V and 1 base at J, with 6 bases between. Unrecorded immune exposure was likely among donors, who were nominally healthy when sampled. The source material was PBMCs. The source of this sequence is a man aged 35 to 55 in good health and CMV-seronegative. The chain uses TRBV6-5 and TRBJ1-1; D is undetermined. For the CDR3, the DNA is TGTGCCAGCAGTTACTCCGACAAGAACACTGAAGCTTTCTTT. Residues: CASSYSDKNTEAFF.